Listed below are T cell receptor beta chains from one sample, sequenced in a study of cytomegalovirus exposure and HLA in healthy donors. Profiling relied on immunoSEQ multiplex PCR, and the TCRdb table lists in-frame clones only, not all of them. The table records 110,000 to 150,000 clones, around 75% of them present only once. The material sequenced was PBMCs. Source of these receptors: a female donor in good health and CMV-seronegative. Both conserved end residues are part of each CDR3. D genes are given only for firm matches. For some rows the clone size is stated as once, few or many, or as a class when expanded; others skip it.

v_gene	j_gene	d_gene	abundance	CDR3aa	CDR3nt
TRBV5-1	TRBJ2-5	TRBD1	-	CASSPGTGGRETQYF	TGCGCCAGCAGCCCGGGGACAGGGGGCAGGGAGACCCAGTACTTC
TRBV6-1	TRBJ1-2	-	-	CASSDPYRANYGYTF	TGTGCCAGCAGTGACCCCTACAGGGCGAACTATGGCTACACCTTC
TRBV6-5	TRBJ2-7	TRBD1	-	CASQGQGAYEQYF	TGTGCCAGCCAAGGACAGGGGGCCTACGAGCAGTACTTC
TRBV27	TRBJ1-4	-	few	CASSNEGGEKLFF	TGTGCCAGCAGCAATGAGGGGGGGGAAAAACTGTTTTTT
TRBV4-1	TRBJ2-7	-	-	CASSQWAGYEQYF	TGCGCCAGCAGCCAGTGGGCCGGCTACGAGCAGTACTTC
TRBV27	TRBJ2-7	-	-	CASSWGLNSYEQYF	TGTGCCAGCAGTTGGGGACTTAATTCCTACGAGCAGTACTTC
TRBV28	TRBJ2-7	-	-	CASSLQEAFHFYEQYF	TGTGCCAGCAGTTTACAAGAGGCCTTTCATTTCTACGAGCAGTACTTC
TRBV5-5	TRBJ1-4	-	-	CASSAPGQPNEKLFF	TGTGCCAGCAGCGCCCCGGGACAACCTAATGAAAAACTGTTTTTT
TRBV28	TRBJ2-5	TRBD2	-	CASSSEKLAGVLVGTQYF	TGTGCCAGCAGTTCGGAGAAACTAGCGGGAGTCTTAGTTGGGACCCAGTACTTC
TRBV28	TRBJ2-3	TRBD2	-	CASSLPGLVTDTQYF	TGTGCCAGCAGTCTGCCCGGACTAGTCACAGATACGCAGTATTTT
TRBV6-5	TRBJ1-1	-	once	CASSYSGAMNTEAFF	TGTGCCAGCAGTTACTCGGGGGCCATGAACACTGAAGCTTTCTTT
TRBV5-1	TRBJ1-1	TRBD1	-	CASSSGQGTTEAFF	TGCGCCAGCAGCTCGGGACAGGGGACCACTGAAGCTTTCTTT
TRBV10-3	TRBJ1-3	-	once	CAISVQPGGTGNTIYF	TGTGCCATCAGTGTTCAACCCGGGGGGACTGGAAACACCATATATTTT
TRBV28	TRBJ2-7	-	-	CATHTPDKYYEQYF	TGTGCCACCCACACCCCCGACAAGTACTACGAGCAGTACTTC
TRBV18	TRBJ2-1	-	-	CASSPIKRTGGDNEQFF	TGTGCCAGCTCACCAATTAAGAGGACAGGAGGGGACAATGAGCAGTTCTTC
TRBV19	TRBJ1-5	TRBD1	few	CASSVDRDREGHQPQHF	TGTGCCAGTAGTGTCGACCGGGACAGGGAAGGGCATCAGCCCCAGCATTTT
TRBV19	TRBJ2-2	TRBD2	-	CASSSGTSGWRTGELFF	TGTGCCAGTAGTAGCGGGACTAGCGGGTGGCGGACCGGGGAGCTGTTTTTT
TRBV5-1	TRBJ2-3	TRBD2	-	CASSFAGGYADTQYF	TGCGCCAGCAGCTTCGCGGGAGGGTACGCAGATACGCAGTATTTT
TRBV28	TRBJ1-4	TRBD1	-	CASRTTGDQTRGKLFF	TGTGCCAGCAGGACGACAGGGGACCAAACTCGGGGAAAACTGTTTTTT
TRBV7-9	TRBJ2-5	-	-	CASSPTGNPMETQYF	TGTGCCAGCAGCCCGACAGGAAACCCCATGGAGACCCAGTACTTC
TRBV13	TRBJ1-1	-	-	CASSPRGEWGTEAFF	TGTGCCAGCAGCCCCCGGGGAGAATGGGGCACTGAAGCTTTCTTT
TRBV9	TRBJ1-1	-	-	CASSVGQLGTEAFF	TGTGCCAGCAGCGTAGGTCAGCTAGGCACTGAAGCTTTCTTT
TRBV11-2	TRBJ1-1	-	-	CASSSYRDHMNTEAFF	TGTGCCAGCAGCTCGTACAGGGACCACATGAACACTGAAGCTTTCTTT
TRBV2	TRBJ2-2	-	-	CASSVPRPGDLQGTGELFF	TGTGCCAGCAGTGTCCCCCGACCTGGAGACCTTCAAGGCACCGGGGAGCTGTTTTTT